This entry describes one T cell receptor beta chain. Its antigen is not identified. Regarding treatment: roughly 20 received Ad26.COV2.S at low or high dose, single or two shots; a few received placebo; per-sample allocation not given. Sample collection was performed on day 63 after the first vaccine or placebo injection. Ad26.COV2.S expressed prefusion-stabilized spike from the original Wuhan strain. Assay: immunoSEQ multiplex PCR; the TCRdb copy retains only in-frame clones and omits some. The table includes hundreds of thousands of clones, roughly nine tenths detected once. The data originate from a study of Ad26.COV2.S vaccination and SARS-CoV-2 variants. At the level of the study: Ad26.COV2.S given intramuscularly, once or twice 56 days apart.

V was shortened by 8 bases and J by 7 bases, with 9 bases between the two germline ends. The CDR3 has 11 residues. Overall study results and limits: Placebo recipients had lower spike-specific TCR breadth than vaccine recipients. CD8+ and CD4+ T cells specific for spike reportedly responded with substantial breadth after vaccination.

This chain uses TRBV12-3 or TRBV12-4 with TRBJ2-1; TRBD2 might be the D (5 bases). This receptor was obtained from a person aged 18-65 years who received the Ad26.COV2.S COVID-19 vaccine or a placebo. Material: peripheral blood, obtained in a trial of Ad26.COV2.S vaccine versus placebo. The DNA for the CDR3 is TGTGCCAGCTTCCGAGGGAATGAGCAGTTCTTC. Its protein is CASFRGNEQFF.